This T cell receptor (beta chain) was identified in a study of blood T cell repertoires in COVID-19. About the research overall: PBMCs, B-cell-depleted T cells, or T cells provided the cDNA or gDNA that made up the material.

TCRdb keeps only in-frame clones here, not all; method: immunoSEQ multiplex PCR. The sample carries a few hundred thousand clones, roughly 87% recorded once. All enrollees were about 18 to 95 years old and from 24 US areas. This clone was observed once. The germline V gene encodes CDR1 WSHSY and CDR2 SAAADI. CDR3 length equals 17 residues. Trimming cost V 4 bases and J 0 bases, with 18 bases left between them. The receptor was isolated from a woman in her 30s who had recovered from COVID-19. The chain employs TRBV10-2 and TRBJ1-2; TRBD1 might be the D (6 bases). Specimen: PBMCs or T cells enriched from blood (not recorded which). The CDR3 is CASSGTVTGNANYGYTF. The CDR3 DNA follows: TGCGCCAGCAGTGGGACCGTAACAGGGAACGCTAACTATGGCTACACCTTC.